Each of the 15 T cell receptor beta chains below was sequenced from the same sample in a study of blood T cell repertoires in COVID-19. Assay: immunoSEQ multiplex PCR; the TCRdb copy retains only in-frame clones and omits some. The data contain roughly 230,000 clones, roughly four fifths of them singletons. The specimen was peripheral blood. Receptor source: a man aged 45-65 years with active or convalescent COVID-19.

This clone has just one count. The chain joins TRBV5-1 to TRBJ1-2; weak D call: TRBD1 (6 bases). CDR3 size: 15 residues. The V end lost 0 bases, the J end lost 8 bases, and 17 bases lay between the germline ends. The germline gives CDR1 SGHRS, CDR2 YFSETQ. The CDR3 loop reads CASSLEGRGMGGYTF. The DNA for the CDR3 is TGCGCCAGCAGCTTGGAGGGCAGGGGAATGGGCGGCTACACCTTC. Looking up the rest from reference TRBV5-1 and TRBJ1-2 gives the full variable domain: KAGVTQTPRYLIKTRGQQVTLSCSPISGHRSVSWYQQTPGQGLQFLFEYFSETQRNKGNFPGRFSGRQFSNSRSEMNVSTLELGDSALYLCASSLEGRGMGGYTFGSGTRLTVV.

The DNA for the CDR3 is TGTGCCAGCAGTGAAGACAGGGTTAGTTCACCCCTCCACTTT. Residues: CASSEDRVSSPLHF. The gene calls are TRBV6-1 and TRBJ1-6; D might be TRBD1 (6 bases). V lost 1 base to trimming and J lost 9 bases, with 10 bases between them. CDR3 length equals 14 residues. Germline assignment: CDR1 MNHNS and CDR2 SASEGT.

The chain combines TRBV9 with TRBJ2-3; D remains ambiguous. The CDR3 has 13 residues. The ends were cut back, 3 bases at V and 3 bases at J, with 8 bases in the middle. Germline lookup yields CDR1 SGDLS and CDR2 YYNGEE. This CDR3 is CASSETITDTQYF. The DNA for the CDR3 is TGTGCCAGCAGCGAAACTATTACAGATACGCAGTATTTT.

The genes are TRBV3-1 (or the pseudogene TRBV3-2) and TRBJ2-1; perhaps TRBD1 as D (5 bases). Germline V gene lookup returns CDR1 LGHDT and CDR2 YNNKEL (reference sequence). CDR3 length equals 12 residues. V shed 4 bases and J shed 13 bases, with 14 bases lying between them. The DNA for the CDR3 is TGTGCCAGCAGCCCAGGGAAAGGGGCCCAGTTCTTC. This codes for CASSPGKGAQFF.

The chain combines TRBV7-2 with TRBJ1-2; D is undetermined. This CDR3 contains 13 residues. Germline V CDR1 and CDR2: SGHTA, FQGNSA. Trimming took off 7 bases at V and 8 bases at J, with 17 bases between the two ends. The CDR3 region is CASKPTYLLGYTF. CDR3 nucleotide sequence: TGTGCCAGCAAGCCCACTTATCTTTTAGGCTACACCTTC.

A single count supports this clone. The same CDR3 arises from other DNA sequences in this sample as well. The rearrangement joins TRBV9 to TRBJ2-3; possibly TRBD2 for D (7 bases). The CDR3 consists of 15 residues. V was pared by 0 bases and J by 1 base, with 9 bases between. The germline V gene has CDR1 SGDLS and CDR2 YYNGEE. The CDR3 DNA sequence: TGTGCCAGCAGCGTAGCGGGGGGCGGCACAGATACGCAGTATTTT. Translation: CASSVAGGGTDTQYF.

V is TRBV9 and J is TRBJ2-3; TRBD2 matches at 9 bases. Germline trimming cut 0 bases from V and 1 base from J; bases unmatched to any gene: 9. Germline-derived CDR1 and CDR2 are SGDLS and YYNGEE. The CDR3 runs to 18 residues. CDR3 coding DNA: TGTGCCAGCAGCGTAGGAGGCGCCTTAGCGGGGGGCACAGATACGCAGTATTTT. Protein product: CASSVGGALAGGTDTQYF. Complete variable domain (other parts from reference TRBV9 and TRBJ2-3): DSGVTQTPKHLITATGQRVTLRCSPRSGDLSVYWYQQSLDQGLQFLIQYYNGEERAKGNILERFSAQQFPDLHSELNLSSLELGDSALYFCASSVGGALAGGTDTQYFGPGTRLTVL.

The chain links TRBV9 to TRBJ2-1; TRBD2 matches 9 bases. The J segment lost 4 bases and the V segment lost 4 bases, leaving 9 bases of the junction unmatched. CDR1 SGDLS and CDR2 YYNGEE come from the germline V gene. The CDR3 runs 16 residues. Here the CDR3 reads CASSLMSGGIYNEQFF. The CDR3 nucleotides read TGTGCCAGCAGCCTGATGAGCGGGGGGATTTACAATGAGCAGTTCTTC. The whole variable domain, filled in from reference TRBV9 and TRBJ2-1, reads DSGVTQTPKHLITATGQRVTLRCSPRSGDLSVYWYQQSLDQGLQFLIQYYNGEERAKGNILERFSAQQFPDLHSELNLSSLELGDSALYFCASSLMSGGIYNEQFFGPGTRLTVL.

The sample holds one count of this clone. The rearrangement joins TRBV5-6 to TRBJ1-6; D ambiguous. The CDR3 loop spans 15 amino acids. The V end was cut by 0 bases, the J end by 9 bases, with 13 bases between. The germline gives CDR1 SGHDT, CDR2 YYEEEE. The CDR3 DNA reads TGTGCCAGCAGCTTGGGGGCAGGCCTTGGTTCACCCCTCCACTTT. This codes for CASSLGAGLGSPLHF.

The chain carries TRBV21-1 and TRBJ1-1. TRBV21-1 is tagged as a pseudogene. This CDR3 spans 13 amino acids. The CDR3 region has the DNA TGTGCCAGCAGCCTTCGAGGTAGGACTGAAGCTTTCTTT. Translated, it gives CASSLRGRTEAFF.

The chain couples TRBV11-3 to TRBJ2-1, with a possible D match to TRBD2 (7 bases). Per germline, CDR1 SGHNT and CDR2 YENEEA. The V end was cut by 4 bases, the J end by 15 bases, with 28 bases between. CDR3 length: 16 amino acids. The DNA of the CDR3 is TGTGCCAGCAGCTCCCCCCCGGTGGGCGGGGGCCCCCGCACGTTCTTC. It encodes CASSSPPVGGGPRTFF.

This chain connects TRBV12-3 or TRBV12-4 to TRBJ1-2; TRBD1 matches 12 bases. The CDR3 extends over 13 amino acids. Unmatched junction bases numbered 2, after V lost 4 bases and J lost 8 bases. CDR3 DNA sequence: TGTGCCAGCAGTTGGGACAGGGGGCAGGGCTACACCTTC. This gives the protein CASSWDRGQGYTF.

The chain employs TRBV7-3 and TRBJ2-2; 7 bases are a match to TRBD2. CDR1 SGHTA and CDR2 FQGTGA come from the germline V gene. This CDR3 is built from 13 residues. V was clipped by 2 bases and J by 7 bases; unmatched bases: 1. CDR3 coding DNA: TGTGCCAGCAGCTTAGGGGAGGGCGGGGAGCTGTTTTTT. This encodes CASSLGEGGELFF. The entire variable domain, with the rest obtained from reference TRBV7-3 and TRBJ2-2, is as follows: GAGVSQTPSNKVTEKGKYVELRCDPISGHTALYWYRQSLGQGPEFLIYFQGTGAADDSGLPNDRFFAVRPEGSVSTLKIQRTERGDSAVYLCASSLGEGGELFFGEGSRLTVL.

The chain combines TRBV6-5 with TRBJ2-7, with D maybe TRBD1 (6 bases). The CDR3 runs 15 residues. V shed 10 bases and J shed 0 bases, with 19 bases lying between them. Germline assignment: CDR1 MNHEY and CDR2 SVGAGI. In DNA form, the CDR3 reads TGTGCCACCGCCACCTCCGGACAGTCCTCCTACGAGCAGTACTTC. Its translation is CATATSGQSSYEQYF.

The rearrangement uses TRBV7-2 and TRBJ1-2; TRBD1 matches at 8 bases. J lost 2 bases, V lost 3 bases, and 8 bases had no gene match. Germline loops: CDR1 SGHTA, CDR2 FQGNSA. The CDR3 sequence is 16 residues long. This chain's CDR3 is CASSLFSGGKNYGYTF. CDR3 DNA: TGTGCCAGCAGCTTGTTTTCAGGGGGCAAGAACTATGGCTACACCTTC.